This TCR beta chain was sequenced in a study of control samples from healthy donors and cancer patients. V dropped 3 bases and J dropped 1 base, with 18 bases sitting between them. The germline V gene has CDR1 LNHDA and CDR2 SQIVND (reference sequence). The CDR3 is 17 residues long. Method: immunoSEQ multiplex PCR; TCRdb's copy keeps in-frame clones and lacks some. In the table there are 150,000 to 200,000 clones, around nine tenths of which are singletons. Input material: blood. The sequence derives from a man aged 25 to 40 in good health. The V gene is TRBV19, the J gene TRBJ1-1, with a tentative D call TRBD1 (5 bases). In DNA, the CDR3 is TGTGCCAGTAGTATTCGTGGGGTTGTCGGACAGAACACTGAAGCTTTCTTT. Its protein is CASSIRGVVGQNTEAFF. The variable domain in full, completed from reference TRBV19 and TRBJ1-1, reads DGGITQSPKYLFRKEGQNVTLSCEQNLNHDAMYWYRQDPGQGLRLIYYSQIVNDFQKGDIAEGYSVSREKKESFPLTVTSAQKNPTAFYLCASSIRGVVGQNTEAFFGQGTRLTVV.